This T cell receptor (beta chain) was profiled in a study of blood T cell repertoires in COVID-19. As for the study in general: Samples came from the United States, Italy and Spain, spanning acute and convalescent COVID-19.

Assay used: immunoSEQ multiplex PCR; TCRdb lists only in-frame clones, some missing. Among about 70,000 clones, 75% to 90% were seen once, and the ten largest hold approximately 32%. This CDR3 comprises 16 residues. V lost 5 bases to trimming and J lost 4 bases; unmatched junction nucleotides: 12. Germline CDR1 MDHEN, CDR2 SYDVKM. The TCR comes from a woman aged 80 or older with active or convalescent COVID-19. The sample was peripheral blood. The chain combines TRBV28 with TRBJ1-2, with 8 bases that match TRBD1. The CDR3 DNA reads as TGTGCCAGCAGTCCGACAGGGGAGTCAGTGGGCTATGGCTACACCTTC. Translation: CASSPTGESVGYGYTF.